This T cell receptor beta chain stems from a study of CD8 T cells in Susac syndrome. Looking at the study overall: Each patient with Susac syndrome, at the time of blood draw, was therapy-naive, on corticosteroids, or on intravenous immunoglobulin alone.

Concerning this clonotype itself: The target antigen is unknown.

Whole-study findings and limits: Where Susac syndrome CD4+ T cell repertoires were concerned, no clonal expansion was evident.

Sequencing of TCR beta covered CD8+ and CD4+ T cells obtained from blood. Random hexamers were used to reverse transcribe roughly 0.45 to 1 ug of RNA. TCR beta CDR3 was amplified by immunoSEQ multiplex PCR. This amplification extended across 54 Vbeta and 13 Jbeta segments. TCRdb ran MiXCR on the immunoSEQ multiplex PCR reads and lists one entry per CDR3 protein. The profile shows tens of thousands of distinct CDR3 sequences, 85% to 95% of them singletons. Trimming took 3 bases from V and 4 from J, leaving 7 bases between them. This CDR3 region has 12 residues. Germline CDR1 DFQATT, CDR2 SNEGSKA (reference sequence).

Sample: CD4+ T cells from PBMCs. The source of this sequence is a human donor with Susac syndrome. This sequence joins TRBV20-1 and TRBJ1-5; D not resolved. The DNA of the CDR3 is TGCAGTGCTAGGAAAGGGAATCAGCCCCAGCATTTT. Protein: CSARKGNQPQHF.